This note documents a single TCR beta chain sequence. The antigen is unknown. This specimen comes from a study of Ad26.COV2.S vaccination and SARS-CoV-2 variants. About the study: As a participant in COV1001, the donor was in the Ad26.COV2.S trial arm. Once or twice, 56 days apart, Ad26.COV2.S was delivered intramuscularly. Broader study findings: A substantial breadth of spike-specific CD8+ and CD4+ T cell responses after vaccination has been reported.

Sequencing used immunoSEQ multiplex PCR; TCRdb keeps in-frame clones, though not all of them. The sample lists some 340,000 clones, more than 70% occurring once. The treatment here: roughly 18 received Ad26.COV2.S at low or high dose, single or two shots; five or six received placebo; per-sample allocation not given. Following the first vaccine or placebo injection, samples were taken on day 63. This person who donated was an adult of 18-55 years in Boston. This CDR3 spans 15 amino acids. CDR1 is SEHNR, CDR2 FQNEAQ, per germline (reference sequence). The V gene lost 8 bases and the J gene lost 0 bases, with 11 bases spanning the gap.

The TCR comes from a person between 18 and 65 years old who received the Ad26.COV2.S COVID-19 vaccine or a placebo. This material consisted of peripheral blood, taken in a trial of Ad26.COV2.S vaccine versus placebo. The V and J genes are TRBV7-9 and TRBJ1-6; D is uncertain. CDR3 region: CASRSWSSYNSPLHF. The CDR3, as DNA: TGTGCCAGCCGTTCCTGGAGCTCCTATAATTCACCCCTCCACTTT.